This T cell receptor (beta chain) was identified in a study of blood T cells in healthy people across ages. The CDR3 has 16 residues. Deletions cut 4 bases from V and 1 base from J, with 16 bases between. The table lists this clonotype with a count of one. With a J-beta primer mix and a sample-barcoded 5' primer, a second PCR ran 7 to 11 cycles. Via MiXCR, TCRdb re-called the 5' RACE reads, giving one row per CDR3 protein. The table includes almost 1 million distinct CDR3 sequences, just over 50% detected once. Sequenced material: blood. The chain is built from TRBV12-3 or TRBV12-4 and TRBJ1-1, with D possibly TRBD1 on 6 matching bases. The sequence came from a woman aged 55-70 years in good health. The chain's CDR3 is CASSSPLGTSNTEAFF. The CDR3 DNA follows: TGTGCCAGCAGTTCACCTCTCGGGACATCGAACACTGAAGCTTTCTTT.